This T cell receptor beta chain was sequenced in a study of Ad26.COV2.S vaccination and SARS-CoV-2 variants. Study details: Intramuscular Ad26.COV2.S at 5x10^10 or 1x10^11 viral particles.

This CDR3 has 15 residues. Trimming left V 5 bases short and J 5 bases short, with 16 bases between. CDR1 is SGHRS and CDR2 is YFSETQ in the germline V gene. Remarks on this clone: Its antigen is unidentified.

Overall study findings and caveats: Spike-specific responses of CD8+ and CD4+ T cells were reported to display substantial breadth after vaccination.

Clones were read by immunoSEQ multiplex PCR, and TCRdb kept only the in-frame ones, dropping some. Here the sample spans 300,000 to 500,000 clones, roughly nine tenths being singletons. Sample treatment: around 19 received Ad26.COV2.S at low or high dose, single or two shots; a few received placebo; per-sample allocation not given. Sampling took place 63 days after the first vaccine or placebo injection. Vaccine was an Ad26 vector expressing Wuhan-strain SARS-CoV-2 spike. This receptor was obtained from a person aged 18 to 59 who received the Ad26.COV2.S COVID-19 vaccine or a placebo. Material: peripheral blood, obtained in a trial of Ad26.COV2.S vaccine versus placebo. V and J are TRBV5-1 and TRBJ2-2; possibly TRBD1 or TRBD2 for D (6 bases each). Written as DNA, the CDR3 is TGCGCCAGCAGTTTCTTACAGGGAGGTACCGGGGAGCTGTTTTTT. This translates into CASSFLQGGTGELFF.